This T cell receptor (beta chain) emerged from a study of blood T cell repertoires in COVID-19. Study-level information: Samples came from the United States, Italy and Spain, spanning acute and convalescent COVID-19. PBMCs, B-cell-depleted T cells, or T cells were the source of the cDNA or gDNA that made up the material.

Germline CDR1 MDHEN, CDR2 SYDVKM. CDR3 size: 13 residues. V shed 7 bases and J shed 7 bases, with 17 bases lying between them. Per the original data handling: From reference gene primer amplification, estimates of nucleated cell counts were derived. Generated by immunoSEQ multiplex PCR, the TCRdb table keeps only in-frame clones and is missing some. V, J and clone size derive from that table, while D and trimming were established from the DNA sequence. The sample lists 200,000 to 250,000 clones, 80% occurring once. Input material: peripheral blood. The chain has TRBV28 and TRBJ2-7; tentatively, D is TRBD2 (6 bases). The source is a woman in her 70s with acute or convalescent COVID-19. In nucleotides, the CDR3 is TGTGCCAGCATGAGGAGGGAACTAGAAGAGCAGTACTTC. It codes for CASMRRELEEQYF.